This T cell receptor (beta chain) is drawn from a study of monozygotic twins with inflammatory bowel disease. Study-wide points: For repertoire similarity, concordant twins did not differ from discordant twins, possibly because power was limited.

The CDR3 has 16 amino acids. The germline V gene has CDR1 DFQATT and CDR2 SNEGSKA (reference sequence). As concerns this clonotype: Antigen: not known.

TCRdb reanalyzed the 5' RACE reads and collapses them to one entry per CDR3 protein, without DNA. Across over 150,000 distinct CDR3 sequences, the top ten clones capture 2% to 3% of the sample. V is TRBV20-1 and J is TRBJ2-7; absent DNA, TCRdb's TRBD1 call cannot be checked. Sequencing was done on a sample of blood. The receptor was isolated from a human donor with ulcerative colitis or Crohn's disease, or a healthy co-twin of an affected twin (not recorded which). The CDR3: CSVRGGQGFRRYEQYF.